The present entry profiles one T cell receptor (beta chain) with its context. This entry comes from a study of blood T cell repertoires in COVID-19. Libraries were prepared by immunoSEQ multiplex PCR; TCRdb keeps only in-frame clonotypes and omits some of them. The table records under 250,000 clones, under 90% of them present only once. This sequence originates from a man aged 40-49 years who had recovered from COVID-19. The specimen sequenced was PBMCs or T cells enriched from blood (not recorded which).

The CDR3 DNA reads as TGTGCCAGCAGCCAACAGGGCTCCTACAATGAGCAGTTCTTC. Amino acids: CASSQQGSYNEQFF. The rearrangement joins TRBV3-1 (or the pseudogene TRBV3-2) to TRBJ2-1; a possible D gene is TRBD1 (5 bases). Trimming stripped 2 bases from V and 0 bases from J, with 5 bases between. Germline-derived CDR1 and CDR2 are LGHDT and YNNKEL (reference sequence). The length of the CDR3 is 14 residues.